The clone carrying this T cell receptor (beta chain) was seen repeatedly, ten times or more. What it binds is not known. The sample belongs to a study of neurological immune-mediated disorders. Findings of the study overall: TCR clonal expansion peaked in HTLV-1-associated myelopathy patients and was lowest in multiple sclerosis patients. Association with the multiple sclerosis repertoire cluster was not found for any clinical or MRI feature.

A 10-nucleotide random UMI tagged transcripts in template-switch 5'RACE cDNA synthesis. Via MiXCR, TCRdb re-called the 5' RACE reads, giving one row per CDR3 protein. The sample includes around 64,000 distinct CDR3 sequences, approximately 3.3% seen only once; the top ten take approximately 4.7%. This CDR3 has 12 residues. Trimming removed 1 base from V and 3 bases from J, with 7 bases in between. Per germline, CDR1 DFQATT and CDR2 SNEGSKA (reference sequence). From 2 million PBMCs stored at -80 C, the unsorted libraries were generated. V and J are TRBV20-1 and TRBJ2-7, with D unresolved. This TCR derives from a woman in her forties or fifties with multiple sclerosis. The sample taken for sequencing was PBMCs. The CDR3 protein is CSARGQDYEQYF. The DNA of the CDR3 is TGCAGTGCTAGAGGTCAGGACTACGAGCAGTACTTC.